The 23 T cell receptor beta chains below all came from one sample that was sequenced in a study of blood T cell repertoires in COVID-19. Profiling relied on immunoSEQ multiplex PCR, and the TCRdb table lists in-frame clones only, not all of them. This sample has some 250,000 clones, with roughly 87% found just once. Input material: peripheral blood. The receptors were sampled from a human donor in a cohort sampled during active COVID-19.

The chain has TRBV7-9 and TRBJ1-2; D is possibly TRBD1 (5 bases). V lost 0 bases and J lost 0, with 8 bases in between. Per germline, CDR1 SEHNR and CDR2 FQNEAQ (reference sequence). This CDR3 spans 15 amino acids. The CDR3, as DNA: TGTGCCAGCAGCTTAGCACTGACAGCTAACTATGGCTACACCTTC. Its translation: CASSLALTANYGYTF.

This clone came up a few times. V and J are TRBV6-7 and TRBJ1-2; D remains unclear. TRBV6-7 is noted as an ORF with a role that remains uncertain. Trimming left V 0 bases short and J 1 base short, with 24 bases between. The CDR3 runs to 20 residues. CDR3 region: CASSYSNNRSSPTRNYGYTF. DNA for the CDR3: TGTGCCAGCAGTTACTCGAATAATCGGTCAAGCCCTACCCGTAACTATGGCTACACCTTC.

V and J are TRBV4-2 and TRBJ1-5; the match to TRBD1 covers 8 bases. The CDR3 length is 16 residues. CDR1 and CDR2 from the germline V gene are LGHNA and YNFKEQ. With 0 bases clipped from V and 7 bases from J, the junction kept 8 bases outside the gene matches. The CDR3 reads CASSQDGTTGEQPQHF. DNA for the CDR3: TGTGCCAGCAGCCAAGATGGTACGACAGGGGAGCAGCCCCAGCATTTT.

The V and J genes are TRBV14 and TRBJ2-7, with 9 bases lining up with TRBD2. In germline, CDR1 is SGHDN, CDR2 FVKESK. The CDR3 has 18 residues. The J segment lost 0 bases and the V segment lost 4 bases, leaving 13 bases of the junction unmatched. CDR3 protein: CASSLNSRLAASSYEQYF. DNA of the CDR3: TGTGCCAGCAGCCTAAATTCACGACTAGCGGCTAGCTCCTACGAGCAGTACTTC.

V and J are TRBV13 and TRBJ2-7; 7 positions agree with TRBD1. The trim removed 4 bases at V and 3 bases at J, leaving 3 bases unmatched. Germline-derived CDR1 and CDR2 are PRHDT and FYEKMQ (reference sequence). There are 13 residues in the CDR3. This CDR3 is CASSYRDSYEQYF. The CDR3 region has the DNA TGTGCCAGCAGCTACCGGGACAGCTACGAGCAGTACTTC.

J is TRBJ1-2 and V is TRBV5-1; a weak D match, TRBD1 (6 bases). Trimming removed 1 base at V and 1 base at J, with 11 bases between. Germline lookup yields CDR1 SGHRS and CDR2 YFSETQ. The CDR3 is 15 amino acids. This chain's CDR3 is CASSLTQGFNYGYTF. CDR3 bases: TGCGCCAGCAGCTTGACACAGGGATTTAACTATGGCTACACCTTC. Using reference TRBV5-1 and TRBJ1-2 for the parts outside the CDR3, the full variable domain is KAGVTQTPRYLIKTRGQQVTLSCSPISGHRSVSWYQQTPGQGLQFLFEYFSETQRNKGNFPGRFSGRQFSNSRSEMNVSTLELGDSALYLCASSLTQGFNYGYTFGSGTRLTVV.

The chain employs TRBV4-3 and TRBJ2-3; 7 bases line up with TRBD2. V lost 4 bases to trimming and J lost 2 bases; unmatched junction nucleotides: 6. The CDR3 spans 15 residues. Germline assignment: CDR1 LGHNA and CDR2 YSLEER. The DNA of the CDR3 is TGCGCCAGCAGCCCGCTAGCGGAAAACACAGATACGCAGTATTTT. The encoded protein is CASSPLAENTDTQYF.

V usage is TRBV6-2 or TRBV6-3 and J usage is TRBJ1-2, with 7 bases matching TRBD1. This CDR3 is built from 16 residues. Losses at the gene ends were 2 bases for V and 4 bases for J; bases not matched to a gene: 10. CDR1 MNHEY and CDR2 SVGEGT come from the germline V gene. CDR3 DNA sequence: TGTGCCAGCAGTTACCGGTCAGGGGGGTTCGCCTATGGCTACACCTTC. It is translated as CASSYRSGGFAYGYTF.

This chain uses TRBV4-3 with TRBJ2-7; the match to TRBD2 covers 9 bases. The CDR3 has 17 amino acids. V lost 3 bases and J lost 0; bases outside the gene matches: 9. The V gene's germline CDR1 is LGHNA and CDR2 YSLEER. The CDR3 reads CASSHTPSGDPSYEQYF. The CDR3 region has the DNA TGCGCCAGCAGCCATACTCCTAGCGGGGACCCCTCCTACGAGCAGTACTTC.

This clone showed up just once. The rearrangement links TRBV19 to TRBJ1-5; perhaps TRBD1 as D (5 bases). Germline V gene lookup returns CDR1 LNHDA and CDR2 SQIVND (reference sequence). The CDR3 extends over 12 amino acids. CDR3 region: CAGGDRNQPQHF. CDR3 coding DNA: TGTGCTGGGGGGGACCGCAATCAGCCCCAGCATTTT.

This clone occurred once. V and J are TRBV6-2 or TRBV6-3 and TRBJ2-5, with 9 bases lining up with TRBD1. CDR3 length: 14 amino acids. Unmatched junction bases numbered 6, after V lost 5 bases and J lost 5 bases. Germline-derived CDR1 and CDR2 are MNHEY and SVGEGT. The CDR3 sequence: CASSLQGASETQYF. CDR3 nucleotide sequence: TGTGCCAGCAGTCTACAGGGGGCCTCGGAGACCCAGTACTTC.

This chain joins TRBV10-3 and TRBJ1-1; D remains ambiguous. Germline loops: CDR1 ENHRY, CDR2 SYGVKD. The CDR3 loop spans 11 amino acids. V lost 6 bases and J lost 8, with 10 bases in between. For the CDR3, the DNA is TGTGCCATCAGGGCATTTGGCGAAGCTTTCTTT. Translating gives CAIRAFGEAFF.

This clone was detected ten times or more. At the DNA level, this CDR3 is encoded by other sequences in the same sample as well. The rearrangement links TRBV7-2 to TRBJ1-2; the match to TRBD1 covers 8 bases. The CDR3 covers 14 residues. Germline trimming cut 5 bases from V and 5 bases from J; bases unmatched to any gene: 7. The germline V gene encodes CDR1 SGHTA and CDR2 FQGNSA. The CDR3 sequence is CASSADRGPYGYTF. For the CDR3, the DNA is TGTGCCAGCAGCGCCGACAGGGGACCATATGGCTACACCTTC.

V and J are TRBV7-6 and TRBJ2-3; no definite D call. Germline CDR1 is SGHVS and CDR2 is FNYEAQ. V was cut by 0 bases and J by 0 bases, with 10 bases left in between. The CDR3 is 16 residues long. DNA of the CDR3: TGTGCCAGCAGCTTAGCAGGTAGCCGTAGCACAGATACGCAGTATTTT. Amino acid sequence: CASSLAGSRSTDTQYF.

CDR3 residues: CASSEGQGGLTGELFF. CDR3 in DNA: TGTGCCAGCAGTGAGGGGCAAGGGGGCCTCACCGGGGAGCTGTTTTTT. The chain uses TRBV2 and TRBJ2-2, with 7 bases aligning to TRBD1. Germline-derived CDR1 and CDR2 are SNHLY and FYNNEI. The junction had 8 bases not matched to a gene; V was cut back by 3 bases and J by 4 bases. This CDR3 contains 16 residues.

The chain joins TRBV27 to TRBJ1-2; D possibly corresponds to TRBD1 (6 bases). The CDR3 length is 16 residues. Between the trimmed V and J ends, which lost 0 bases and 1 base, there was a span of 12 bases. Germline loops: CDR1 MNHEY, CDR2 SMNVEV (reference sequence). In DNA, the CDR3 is TGTGCCAGCAGTTTATCGGGGACATTTCTTAACTATGGCTACACCTTC. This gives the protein CASSLSGTFLNYGYTF.

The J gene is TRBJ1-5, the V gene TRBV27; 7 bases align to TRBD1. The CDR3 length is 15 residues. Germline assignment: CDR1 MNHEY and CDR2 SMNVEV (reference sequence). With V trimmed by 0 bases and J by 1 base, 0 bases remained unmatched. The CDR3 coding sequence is TGTGCCAGCAGTTTATCGGGACAGAGCAATCAGCCCCAGCATTTT. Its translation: CASSLSGQSNQPQHF.

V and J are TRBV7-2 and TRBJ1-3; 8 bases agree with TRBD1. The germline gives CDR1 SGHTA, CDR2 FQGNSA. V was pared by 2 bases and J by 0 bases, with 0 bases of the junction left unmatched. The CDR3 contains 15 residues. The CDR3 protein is CASSLTGGSGNTIYF. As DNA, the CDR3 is TGTGCCAGCAGCTTAACAGGGGGCTCTGGAAACACCATATATTTT.

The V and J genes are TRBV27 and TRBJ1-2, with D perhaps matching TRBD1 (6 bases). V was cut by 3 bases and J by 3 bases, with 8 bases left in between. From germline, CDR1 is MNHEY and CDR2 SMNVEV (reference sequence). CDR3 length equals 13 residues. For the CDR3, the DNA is TGTGCCAGCAGTTTGGACAGCTACTATGGCTACACCTTC. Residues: CASSLDSYYGYTF.

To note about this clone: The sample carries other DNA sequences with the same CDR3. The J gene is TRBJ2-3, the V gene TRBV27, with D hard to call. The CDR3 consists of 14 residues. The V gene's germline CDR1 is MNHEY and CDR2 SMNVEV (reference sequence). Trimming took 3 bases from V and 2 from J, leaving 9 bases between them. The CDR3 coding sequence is TGTGCCAGCAGTTTTAGAGATTTCACAGATACGCAGTATTTT. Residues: CASSFRDFTDTQYF.

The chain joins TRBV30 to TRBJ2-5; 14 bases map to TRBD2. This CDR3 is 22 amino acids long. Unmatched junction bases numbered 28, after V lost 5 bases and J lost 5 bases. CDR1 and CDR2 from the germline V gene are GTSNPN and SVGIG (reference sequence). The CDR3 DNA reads TGTGCCTGGGGGACTAGCGGGAGTGGGGACGGAGGTGCGACCCCTGAGGGGGAGACCCAGTACTTC. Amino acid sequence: CAWGTSGSGDGGATPEGETQYF.

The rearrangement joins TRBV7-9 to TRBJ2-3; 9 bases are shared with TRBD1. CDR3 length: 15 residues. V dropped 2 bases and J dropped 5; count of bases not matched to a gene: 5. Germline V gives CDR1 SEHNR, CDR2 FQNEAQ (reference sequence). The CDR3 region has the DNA TGTGCCAGCAGCTTAAGAGGACAGGGGTTAGATACGCAGTATTTT. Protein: CASSLRGQGLDTQYF.

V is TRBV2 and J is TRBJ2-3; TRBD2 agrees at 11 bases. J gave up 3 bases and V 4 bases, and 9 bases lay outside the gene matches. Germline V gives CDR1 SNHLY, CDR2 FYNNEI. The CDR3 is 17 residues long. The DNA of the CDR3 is TGTGCCAGCAGTGTTAGCGGGAGGGGGACGGGGACAGATACGCAGTATTTT. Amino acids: CASSVSGRGTGTDTQYF.